The 5 T cell receptor beta chains reported below all come from one sample, sequenced in a study of T cell responses to AZD1222 COVID-19 vaccine. The method was immunoSEQ multiplex PCR; TCRdb's version includes in-frame clones alone and lacks a portion of them. The sample shows approximately 94,000 clones, about 88% of them seen only once. This material consisted of peripheral blood, taken on day 0 of AZD1222 vaccination. Receptor source: an adult in good health.

For the CDR3, the DNA is TGTGCCAGCAGCTTGTGGCAGGGCACAGATACGCAGTATTTT. This encodes CASSLWQGTDTQYF. This sequence joins TRBV5-5 and TRBJ2-3, with D unclear. V lost 1 base to trimming and J lost 1 base, with 7 bases between them. Germline CDR1 is SGHKS and CDR2 is YYEKEE (reference sequence). CDR3 length equals 14 residues.

The gene calls are TRBV2 and TRBJ1-5, with D tentatively TRBD1 (5 bases). CDR1 is SNHLY, CDR2 FYNNEI, per germline. The germline V and J ends were trimmed by 3 bases and 2 bases, with 14 bases remaining between them. The CDR3 loop spans 16 amino acids. The CDR3: CASSDGASRGNQPQHF. The CDR3 DNA reads as TGTGCCAGCAGTGACGGCGCGAGCAGGGGCAATCAGCCCCAGCATTTT.

This clone appeared a single time. The chain recombines TRBV6-2 or TRBV6-3 with TRBJ1-5; TRBD1 aligns across 10 bases. V dropped 0 bases and J dropped 7; count of bases not matched to a gene: 3. This CDR3 has 15 amino acids. Germline values: CDR1 MNHEY, CDR2 SVGEGT. The CDR3 region has the DNA TGTGCCAGCAGTTACTCCTGGGACAGGGGCCAGCCCCAGCATTTT. Amino acid sequence: CASSYSWDRGQPQHF.

The chain carries TRBV7-9 and TRBJ1-1, with TRBD1 matching over 7 bases. This CDR3 region has 15 residues. Looked up from germline, CDR1 is SEHNR and CDR2 is FQNEAQ (reference sequence). After removal of 5 bases from V and 5 bases from J, the junction contained 11 bases not matched to a gene. The CDR3 coding sequence is TGTGCCAGCAGCGGCCTTAGGGACAGATTTACTGAAGCTTTCTTT. This codes for CASSGLRDRFTEAFF.

The CDR3 loop reads CSVHRDSYQETQYF. The CDR3 DNA reads TGCAGCGTCCACAGGGATTCTTACCAAGAGACCCAGTACTTC. The chain joins TRBV29-1 to TRBJ2-5, with D perhaps TRBD1 (6 bases). V dropped 6 bases and J dropped 0 bases, with 14 bases sitting between them. Germline V gene sequence: CDR1 SQVTM, CDR2 ANQGSEA. The CDR3 sequence is 14 residues long.